The rows below give T cell receptor beta chains drawn from one sample of a study of vaccination and CD4 T cells after COVID-19. Their specific antigens are unknown. TCRdb independently ran MiXCR on the PCR reads; one entry per CDR3 protein. This table has around 15,000 distinct CDR3 sequences, approximately 57% appearing once. Sequencing was carried out using CD4+ T cells from blood, cultured in vitro. These receptors originate from a human donor who had recovered from COVID-19. Each CDR3 is given with its conserved first and last residue. A D gene is named only where the DNA matches it firmly. Part of the rows lack a size; the others show once, few, many or a class for expanded clones.

>TRBJ1-3|NA|NA|TRBV27
CASSFMGSGNTIYF
TGTGCCAGCAGTTTCATGGGCTCCGGAAACACCATATATTTT
>TRBJ1-5|few|TRBD1|TRBV28
CASSQGAQSNQPQHF
TGTGCCAGCAGTCAGGGGGCTCAGAGCAATCAGCCCCAGCATTTT
>TRBJ1-2|NA|TRBD1|TRBV30
CAWQISGQGLKFTF
TGTGCCTGGCAAATATCTGGACAGGGACTTAAATTCACCTTC
>TRBJ2-5|NA|NA|TRBV20-1
CSAPDGGRGWETQYF
TGCAGTGCCCCGGATGGGGGGCGAGGTTGGGAGACCCAGTACTTC
>TRBJ1-1|NA|TRBD1|TRBV7-9
CASSGRQGNTEAFF
TGTGCCAGCAGCGGGCGACAGGGGAACACTGAAGCTTTCTTT
>TRBJ2-7|NA|TRBD1|TRBV6-5
CASSSGTGGYEQYF
TGTGCCAGCAGTTCGGGGACAGGTGGTTACGAGCAGTACTTC
>TRBJ1-2|NA|NA|TRBV19
CASSIDLSNYGYTF
TGTGCCAGTAGTATAGATTTGAGTAACTATGGCTACACCTTC
>TRBJ2-4|NA|TRBD1|TRBV6-2/TRBV6-3
CASTLRPVATGPVGIFVQYF
TGTGCCAGCACCCTAAGGCCCGTAGCGACAGGGCCCGTAGGCATTTTCGTTCAGTACTTC
>TRBJ2-2|NA|NA|TRBV6-5
CASSYGQGNTGELFF
TGTGCCAGCAGTTACGGGCAGGGGAACACCGGGGAGCTGTTTTTT
>TRBJ1-5|few|NA|TRBV21-1
CASSKGRTGKGYSNQPQHF
TGTGCCAGCAGCAAAGGGAGGACAGGGAAGGGGTATAGCAATCAGCCCCAGCATTTT
>TRBJ2-5|NA|NA|TRBV7-2
CASSSRAYQETQYF
TGTGCCAGCAGCTCTCGGGCCTACCAAGAGACCCAGTACTTC
>TRBJ2-2|NA|TRBD2|TRBV3-1
CASSHLSGTGELFF
TGTGCCAGCAGCCACCTTAGCGGGACCGGGGAGCTGTTTTTT
>TRBJ2-7|NA|NA|TRBV7-7
CASSLVWDDEQYF
TGTGCCAGCAGCTTAGTTTGGGACGACGAGCAGTACTTC
>TRBJ2-7|NA|TRBD2|TRBV7-3
CASSLLAGASYEQYF
TGTGCCAGCAGCTTATTAGCGGGGGCCTCCTACGAGCAGTACTTC
>TRBJ2-7|once|NA|TRBV10-3
CAISEPWGGEGYEQYF
TGTGCCATCAGTGAGCCGTGGGGCGGTGAGGGCTACGAGCAGTACTTC
>TRBJ2-3|NA|NA|TRBV24-1
CATSDPGRASSTDTQYF
TGTGCCACCAGTGACCCCGGCCGGGCCTCAAGCACAGATACGCAGTATTTT
>TRBJ2-1|NA|TRBD1|TRBV6-1
CASTTGEGQFF
TGTGCCAGCACCACAGGGGAAGGGCAGTTCTTC
>TRBJ1-6|NA|NA|TRBV27
CASSFVHRPGSSYNSPLHF
TGTGCCAGCAGTTTCGTACATCGCCCGGGCAGCTCCTATAATTCACCCCTCCACTTT
>TRBJ1-5|NA|TRBD1|TRBV15
CATSSAAGTGTQPQHF
TGTGCCACCAGCAGCGCCGCTGGGACAGGGACTCAGCCCCAGCATTTT
>TRBJ2-1|few|TRBD2|TRBV6-2/TRBV6-3
CASRTTGLGGGSSYNEQFF
TGTGCCAGCAGGACAACGGGACTAGGGGGGGGCAGCTCCTACAATGAGCAGTTCTTC
>TRBJ2-5|NA|NA|TRBV14
CASSQLGVQETQYF
TGTGCCAGCAGCCAATTAGGGGTTCAAGAGACCCAGTACTTC
>TRBJ2-2|NA|NA|TRBV2
CASRQAGGYTGELFF
TGTGCCAGCAGGCAGGCCGGCGGGTACACCGGGGAGCTGTTTTTT
>TRBJ2-1|NA|NA|TRBV11-3
CASHTYNEQFF
TGTGCCAGCCACACGTACAATGAGCAGTTCTTC
>TRBJ1-2|NA|NA|TRBV18
CASSPPSTAVGGYTF
TGTGCCAGCTCACCACCGAGCACAGCCGTAGGAGGCTACACCTTC
>TRBJ2-5|few|NA|TRBV25-1
CASSSWETQYF
TGTGCCAGCAGTTCCTGGGAGACCCAGTACTTC
>TRBJ2-3|NA|TRBD2|TRBV19
CASSKSSGGAKSQDTQYF
TGTGCCAGTAGTAAGTCTAGCGGGGGGGCCAAGTCCCAAGATACGCAGTATTTT
>TRBJ1-6|NA|NA|TRBV12-3/TRBV12-4
CASSRYRVLESGNSPLHF
TGTGCCAGCAGCCGTTACAGGGTTCTGGAAAGTGGAAATTCACCCCTCCACTTT
>TRBJ1-2|NA|TRBD1|TRBV28
CASRGDRGAGYTF
TGTGCCAGCAGAGGGGACAGGGGAGCTGGCTACACCTTC
>TRBJ1-6|NA|NA|TRBV28
CASSPARGNISPLHF
TGTGCCAGCAGTCCTGCTAGGGGGAACATCTCACCCCTCCACTTT
>TRBJ2-4|NA|NA|TRBV20-1
CSASEGLVAKNIQYF
TGCAGTGCTTCTGAGGGACTGGTGGCCAAAAACATTCAGTACTTC
>TRBJ2-4|NA|TRBD1|TRBV15
CATSRDLTGKNIQYF
TGTGCCACCAGCAGAGATTTGACAGGGAAAAACATTCAGTACTTC
>TRBJ1-1|NA|NA|TRBV11-3
CASSLGGTRSPDTEAFF
TGTGCCAGCAGCTTAGGTGGGACGAGAAGCCCAGACACTGAAGCTTTCTTT
>TRBJ2-1|few|NA|TRBV20-1
CSASPWTRSYNEQFF
TGCAGTGCTAGCCCCTGGACCAGAAGCTACAATGAGCAGTTCTTC
>TRBJ2-3|few|TRBD2|TRBV20-1
CSASGGRAWVVNTQYF
TGCAGTGCTAGCGGCGGGAGGGCCTGGGTTGTTAATACGCAGTATTTT
>TRBJ1-1|NA|NA|TRBV11-2
CASSFNGGRGGEAFF
TGTGCCAGCAGCTTTAACGGAGGCAGGGGTGGGGAAGCTTTCTTT
>TRBJ2-3|few|NA|TRBV6-1
CASRPTGWSDTQYF
TGTGCCAGCAGACCAACTGGATGGTCAGATACGCAGTATTTT
>TRBJ1-1|NA|TRBD1|TRBV11-3
CASSRIQGVTEAFF
TGTGCCAGCAGCAGGATACAGGGGGTCACTGAAGCTTTCTTT
>TRBJ1-6|NA|TRBD1|TRBV7-9
CASSLGDRSVALHF
TGTGCCAGCAGCTTAGGGGACAGGAGTGTGGCCCTCCACTTT